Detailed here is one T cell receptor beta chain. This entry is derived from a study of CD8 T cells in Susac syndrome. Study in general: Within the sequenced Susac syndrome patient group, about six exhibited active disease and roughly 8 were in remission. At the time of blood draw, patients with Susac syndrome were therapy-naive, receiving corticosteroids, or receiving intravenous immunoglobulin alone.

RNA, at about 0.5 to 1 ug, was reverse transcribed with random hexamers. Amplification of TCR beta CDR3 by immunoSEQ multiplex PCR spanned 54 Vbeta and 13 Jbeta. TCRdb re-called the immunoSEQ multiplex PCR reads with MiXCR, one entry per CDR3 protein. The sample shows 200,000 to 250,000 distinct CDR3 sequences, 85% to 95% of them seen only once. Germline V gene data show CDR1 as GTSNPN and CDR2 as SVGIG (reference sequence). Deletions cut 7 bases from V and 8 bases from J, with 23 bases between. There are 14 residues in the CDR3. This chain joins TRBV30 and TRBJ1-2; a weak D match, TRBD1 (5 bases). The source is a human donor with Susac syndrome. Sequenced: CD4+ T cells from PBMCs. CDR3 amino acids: CASGSAPETRGYTF. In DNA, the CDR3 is TGTGCCTCAGGGTCGGCCCCGGAGACCCGGGGCTACACCTTC.